Below, 9 T cell receptor beta chains from the same sample are listed, as sequenced in a study of vaccination effects on CD4 cells after COVID-19. Viral peptide pools were used in the ViraFEST assay to expand antigen-specific CD4+ T cells, and sequencing came afterward. The authors isolated CD4+ T cells after around 9 days of culture. SARS-CoV-2 infected the person between March and December 2020, as confirmed by PCR. Sequencing was performed with immunoSEQ multiplex PCR; in TCRdb, only in-frame clones are kept and a portion is missing. The sample gives tens of thousands of clones, about two thirds of which show up once; around 30% is in the top ten. The antigens of these receptors remain unknown. The sample here was CD4+ T cells from PBMCs cultured with a peptide pool, taken before COVID-19 vaccination. The receptors shown here come from a human donor who had a prior SARS-CoV-2 infection.

The chain recombines TRBV3-1 (or the pseudogene TRBV3-2) with TRBJ2-3; 9 bases align to TRBD2. J lost 3 bases, V lost 1 base, and 8 bases had no gene match. The germline CDR1 and CDR2 sequences are LGHDT and YNNKEL (reference sequence). There are 17 residues in the CDR3. The CDR3 is CASSQVSAGGATDTQYF. The CDR3 nucleotides read TGTGCCAGCAGCCAAGTTTCGGCGGGGGGGGCGACAGATACGCAGTATTTT.

This CDR3 is CASSLVKDSIYGYTF. The CDR3 bases are TGTGCCAGCAGCTTGGTTAAGGACTCAATTTATGGCTACACCTTC. The rearrangement uses TRBV5-6 and TRBJ1-2, with no clear D. With 0 bases removed from V and 5 bases from J, the gap between germline ends came to 14 bases. The CDR3 totals 15 residues. Germline V lookup: CDR1 SGHDT, CDR2 YYEEEE.

The count of this clone is one. The chain combines TRBV7-2 with TRBJ2-3, with unresolved D. Trimming removed 3 bases from V and 5 bases from J, with 9 bases in between. The CDR3 covers 13 residues. Per germline, CDR1 SGHTA and CDR2 FQGNSA. The CDR3 is CASSFTRGDTQYF. DNA for the CDR3: TGTGCCAGCAGCTTTACTCGCGGAGATACGCAGTATTTT.

J is TRBJ1-3 and V is TRBV5-1; D call uncertain. This CDR3 region has 15 residues. Trimming pared 0 bases from V and 3 bases from J, leaving 10 bases between. The germline V gene has CDR1 SGHRS and CDR2 YFSETQ. CDR3 in DNA: TGCGCCAGCAGCTTGGTTCCGGGAAATGGAAACACCATATATTTT. The encoded protein is CASSLVPGNGNTIYF.

The chain employs TRBV19 and TRBJ2-6; 9 nucleotides line up with TRBD1. Looked up from germline, CDR1 is LNHDA and CDR2 is SQIVND (reference sequence). The CDR3 contains 17 residues. The V segment lost 3 bases and the J segment 3 bases; nucleotides outside the gene matches: 6. CDR3 protein: CASSIGQGWIGANVLTF. CDR3 DNA sequence: TGTGCCAGTAGTATCGGACAGGGGTGGATTGGGGCCAACGTCCTGACTTTC.

The chain carries TRBV5-6 and TRBJ1-2, with TRBD1 matching over 9 bases. The junction had 6 bases not matched to a gene; V was cut back by 4 bases and J by 5 bases. This CDR3 is 14 amino acids long. CDR1 is SGHDT and CDR2 is YYEEEE in the germline V gene. The CDR3 protein is CASSRTGEGYGYTF. The CDR3 DNA reads TGTGCCAGCAGCCGGACAGGGGAAGGTTATGGCTACACCTTC.

The chain employs TRBV19 and TRBJ1-5; weak D call: TRBD1 (5 bases). Germline CDR1 LNHDA, CDR2 SQIVND (reference sequence). CDR3 length equals 18 residues. The V and J ends lost 6 bases and 7 bases respectively, with 28 bases between them. The CDR3 DNA follows: TGTGCCAGTAGAAATCGGGTCTGGGGGGACTTCGCGGGACAGCCCCAGCATTTT. Protein sequence: CASRNRVWGDFAGQPQHF.

This chain links TRBV11-2 with TRBJ1-2; no firm D call. CDR1 is SGHAT, CDR2 FQNNGV, per germline. The CDR3 length is 13 residues. Trimming left V 5 bases short and J 2 bases short, with 9 bases between. The CDR3 protein is CASSPVGNYGYTF. The CDR3 DNA reads TGTGCCAGCAGCCCTGTGGGGAACTATGGCTACACCTTC.

This clone was found once. The rearrangement uses TRBV6-5 and TRBJ2-5; D gene ambiguous. V gave up 5 bases and J gave up 7 bases, with 17 bases separating them. The CDR3 covers 14 residues. The V gene's germline CDR1 is MNHEY and CDR2 SVGAGI. CDR3 DNA: TGTGCCAGCAGTCACCAGGTGGAATCGGGGACCCAGTACTTC. Translating it yields CASSHQVESGTQYF.